This entry lists 13 T cell receptor beta chains sequenced from one sample in a study of radiation and T cells in renal cell carcinoma. Measured with immunoSEQ multiplex PCR; TCRdb has only the in-frame clones, and not every one. The table records 100,000 to 150,000 clones, more than 75% of them present only once. The time point denotes: blood 2 weeks post-SBRT. This sample's treatment: 15 Gy SBRT to primary tumor, nephrectomy 4 weeks later. The sequencing used blood, collected from a patient whose treatment included radiotherapy and nephrectomy. All receptors derive from a woman in her sixties or seventies with renal cell carcinoma.

This sequence joins TRBV5-1 and TRBJ2-2, with D possibly matching TRBD1 (5 bases). CDR1 is SGHRS and CDR2 is YFSETQ in the germline V gene. The V gene lost 2 bases and the J gene lost 3 bases, with 11 bases spanning the gap. CDR3 length equals 15 residues. CDR3 sequence: CASSFSRDDTGELFF. CDR3 nucleotide sequence: TGCGCCAGCAGCTTCTCCAGGGATGACACCGGGGAGCTGTTTTTT.

V gene TRBV14 combines with J gene TRBJ2-4, with D uncertain. V lost 5 bases and J 5 bases, leaving 7 bases between the germline ends. This CDR3 comprises 12 residues. Germline CDR1 reads SGHDN; CDR2 reads FVKESK. Here the CDR3 DNA reads TGTGCCAGCAGCATACTCCAAAACATTCAGTACTTC. Its protein is CASSILQNIQYF.

The chain carries TRBV5-1 and TRBJ1-1; D is perhaps TRBD1 (5 bases). Trimming left V 4 bases short and J 0 bases short, with 13 bases between. This CDR3 is 15 amino acids long. Germline V gene data show CDR1 as SGHRS and CDR2 as YFSETQ. CDR3 sequence (DNA): TGCGCCAGCAGCGGGGGAGAGACGTTGAACACTGAAGCTTTCTTT. Encoded protein: CASSGGETLNTEAFF. The full variable domain, rest sourced from reference TRBV5-1 and TRBJ1-1, is KAGVTQTPRYLIKTRGQQVTLSCSPISGHRSVSWYQQTPGQGLQFLFEYFSETQRNKGNFPGRFSGRQFSNSRSEMNVSTLELGDSALYLCASSGGETLNTEAFFGQGTRLTVV.

The chain carries TRBV30 and TRBJ1-6; D possibly corresponds to TRBD1 (5 bases). The CDR3 is 14 residues long. Germline V gene data show CDR1 as GTSNPN and CDR2 as SVGIG (reference sequence). V lost 4 bases, J lost 5 bases, and 12 bases lay in between. This CDR3 reads CAWNSGGDNSPLHF. The CDR3 DNA sequence: TGTGCCTGGAACTCCGGAGGGGATAATTCACCCCTCCACTTT.

The chain uses TRBV19 and TRBJ1-2; unclear D gene. Looked up from germline, CDR1 is LNHDA and CDR2 is SQIVND (reference sequence). V lost 6 bases to trimming and J lost 3 bases, with 17 bases between them. The CDR3 has 15 residues. The CDR3 spells CASRDGSSMDYGYTF. DNA for the CDR3: TGTGCCAGTAGGGACGGATCCTCTATGGACTATGGCTACACCTTC.

In DNA form, the CDR3 reads TGTGCCAGCAGCTCATACAGCTCAACCTACGAGCAGTACTTC. Translated: CASSSYSSTYEQYF. This sequence joins TRBV7-9 and TRBJ2-7, with D unclear. CDR3 length equals 14 residues. Germline loops: CDR1 SEHNR, CDR2 FQNEAQ (reference sequence). V lost 4 bases and J 2 bases, leaving 12 bases between the germline ends.

The chain employs TRBV5-4 and TRBJ2-2; TRBD2 aligns across 15 bases. The CDR3 spans 17 residues. CDR1 and CDR2 (germline): SGHNT, YYREEE (reference sequence). V gave up 2 bases and J gave up 9 bases; unmatched junction bases: 8. CDR3 loop: CASSLPGLAGGSRELFF. The CDR3 DNA reads TGTGCCAGCAGCTTACCGGGACTAGCGGGGGGCTCCAGGGAGCTGTTTTTT.

The V gene is TRBV7-3, the J gene TRBJ1-2, with TRBD1 matching over 7 bases. J gave up 6 bases and V 4 bases, and 11 bases lay outside the gene matches. Germline V gives CDR1 SGHTA, CDR2 FQGTGA. The CDR3 runs to 15 residues. The CDR3 region is CASSSRQGREDGYTF. CDR3 DNA sequence: TGTGCCAGCAGCTCGCGACAGGGTAGGGAGGATGGCTACACCTTC.

V usage is TRBV5-1 and J usage is TRBJ2-5; 10 positions agree with TRBD1. Germline assignment: CDR1 SGHRS and CDR2 YFSETQ. This CDR3 has 15 amino acids. With 4 bases clipped from V and 5 bases from J, the junction kept 8 bases outside the gene matches. CDR3 residues: CASSLGQGGMETQYF. DNA of the CDR3: TGCGCCAGCAGCCTAGGACAGGGGGGGATGGAGACCCAGTACTTC.

The chain couples TRBV7-9 to TRBJ2-3; no clear D. CDR1 is SEHNR and CDR2 is FQNEAQ in the germline V gene (reference sequence). V was clipped by 0 bases and J by 0 bases, with 7 bases between them. The CDR3 length is 15 residues. The CDR3 sequence is CASSLATSSTDTQYF. For the CDR3, the DNA is TGTGCCAGCAGCTTAGCTACCTCTAGCACAGATACGCAGTATTTT.

The chain couples TRBV18 to TRBJ2-7; 8 bases match TRBD1. This CDR3 comprises 16 residues. CDR1 and CDR2 from the germline V gene are KGHSH and LQKENI. Trimming removed 1 base from V and 2 bases from J; junction bases left unmatched: 7. The CDR3 DNA reads as TGTGCCAGCTCACCACGGGGCAGGGGGCGGACCTACGAGCAGTACTTC. Amino acids: CASSPRGRGRTYEQYF.

This chain links TRBV5-5 with TRBJ2-1; D gene ambiguous. The CDR3 extends over 13 amino acids. Germline lookup yields CDR1 SGHKS and CDR2 YYEKEE (reference sequence). The ends were cut back, 4 bases at V and 8 bases at J, with 13 bases in the middle. DNA of the CDR3: TGTGCCAGCAGCCTACCGGCTGGGGATGAGCAGTTCTTC. It codes for CASSLPAGDEQFF. Using reference TRBV5-5 and TRBJ2-1 for the parts outside the CDR3, the full variable domain is DAGVTQSPTHLIKTRGQQVTLRCSPISGHKSVSWYQQVLGQGPQFIFQYYEKEERGRGNFPDRFSARQFPNYSSELNVNALLLGDSALYLCASSLPAGDEQFFGPGTRLTVL.

This clone was counted a single time. The genes are TRBV27 and TRBJ2-4; unclear D gene. The CDR3 runs to 16 residues. Germline V lookup: CDR1 MNHEY, CDR2 SMNVEV (reference sequence). V was clipped by 5 bases and J by 0 bases, with 14 bases between them. The CDR3 DNA is TGTGCCAGCAGTCCCGACATGTGGGTAGCCAAAAACATTCAGTACTTC. Protein product: CASSPDMWVAKNIQYF.